The T cell receptor beta chain described here comes from a study of early T cells in non-severe SARS-CoV-2 infection. Study-wide background: Whole-blood bulk RNA, unsorted, was sequenced, and chains were unpaired.

The CDR3 runs to 17 residues. CDR1 SGHDN and CDR2 FVKESK come from the germline V gene. J gave up 0 bases and V 2 bases, and 1 base lay outside the gene matches. Molecules of cDNA were individually given unique molecular identifiers that were attached to them. MiXCR, applied by TCRdb to the 5' RACE reads, yields one record per CDR3 protein. The table has tens of thousands of distinct CDR3 sequences, 4% to 5.5% seen once. A word on this clonotype: Its cognate antigen is unknown.

General observations from the study: The VDJdb matching leaned toward anti-spike CD8 responses and overlooked private and CD4 specificities.

The chain combines TRBV14 with TRBJ2-1, with 13 bases matching TRBD2. Sample: whole blood. The TCR was taken from an adult who was a healthcare worker with PCR-confirmed SARS-CoV-2 infection or an uninfected control (not recorded which). In nucleotides, the CDR3 is TGTGCCAGCAGCCAATGGACTAGCGGGAGCTCCTACAATGAGCAGTTCTTC. It encodes CASSQWTSGSSYNEQFF.